Here is one TCR beta chain with its context. Its target is unknown. This entry is derived from a study of graft-versus-host responses after intestinal transplantation. Using immunoSEQ multiplex PCR, the repertoire was profiled, and TCRdb retains in-frame clones only, with some absent. The sample holds about 26,000 clones, roughly 82% seen once. This CDR3 contains 14 residues. Germline V gene lookup returns CDR1 LNHDA and CDR2 SQIVND (reference sequence). V lost 6 bases to trimming and J lost 4 bases; unmatched junction nucleotides: 6. Sequencing used unstimulated CD4+ T cells sorted from spleen or lymph node cells, obtained before intestinal transplant. This receptor was taken from a human donor who received an intestinal transplant. This rearrangement joins TRBV19 to TRBJ1-1; 9 bases agree with TRBD1. As DNA, the CDR3 is TGTGCCAGTAGGCACAGGGGGCGCGGCACTGAAGCTTTCTTT. Its translation is CASRHRGRGTEAFF.